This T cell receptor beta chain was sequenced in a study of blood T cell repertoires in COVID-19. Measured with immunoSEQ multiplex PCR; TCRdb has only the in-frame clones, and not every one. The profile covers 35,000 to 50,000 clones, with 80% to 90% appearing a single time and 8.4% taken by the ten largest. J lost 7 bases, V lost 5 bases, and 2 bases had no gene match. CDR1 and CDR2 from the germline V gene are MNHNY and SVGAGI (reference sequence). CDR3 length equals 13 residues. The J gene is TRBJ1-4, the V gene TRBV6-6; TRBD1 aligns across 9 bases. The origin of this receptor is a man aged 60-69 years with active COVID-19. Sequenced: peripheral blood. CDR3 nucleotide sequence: TGTGCCAGCAGTACAGGGGGCTTTGAAAAACTGTTTTTT. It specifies CASSTGGFEKLFF.